Following are 17 T cell receptor beta chains from one sample sequenced in a study of cytomegalovirus exposure and HLA in healthy donors. Vbeta (60) and Jbeta (13) primers were used in the PCR. TCRdb's table, derived via immunoSEQ multiplex PCR, lists solely in-frame clones and lacks some. In all, the sample yields 55,000 to 85,000 clones. Sequencing input: PBMCs. All receptors derive from a female donor in good health and CMV-seropositive.

The rearrangement uses TRBV28 and TRBJ2-1; TRBD1 aligns across 8 bases. This CDR3 is built from 14 residues. Germline CDR1 MDHEN, CDR2 SYDVKM. V was clipped by 2 bases and J by 6 bases; unmatched bases: 3. The CDR3: CASSLGDRFNEQFF. CDR3 DNA: TGTGCCAGCAGTTTAGGGGACAGGTTCAATGAGCAGTTCTTC.

The DNA of the CDR3 is TGTGCCAGCAGACAGGGGGTCACTGAAGCTTTCTTT. Its protein is CASRQGVTEAFF. The chain uses TRBV6-5 and TRBJ1-1; TRBD1 agrees at 8 bases. The length of the CDR3 is 12 residues. CDR1 MNHEY and CDR2 SVGAGI come from the germline V gene. With 6 bases clipped from V and 4 bases from J, the junction kept 1 base outside the gene matches.

The chain carries TRBV15 and TRBJ1-4; D may be TRBD1 (5 bases). Trimming stripped 3 bases from V and 8 bases from J, with 19 bases between. There are 16 residues in the CDR3. The germline V gene encodes CDR1 LNHNV and CDR2 YYDKDF (reference sequence). The CDR3 here is CATSRGLTGLGEKLFF. CDR3 in DNA: TGTGCCACCAGCAGGGGCCTAACAGGCCTTGGGGAAAAACTGTTTTTT. The full variable domain, completed using reference TRBV15 and TRBJ1-4, is DAMVIQNPRYQVTQFGKPVTLSCSQTLNHNVMYWYQQKSSQAPKLLFHYYDKDFNNEADTPDNFQSRRPNTSFCFLDIRSPGLGDTAMYLCATSRGLTGLGEKLFFGSGTQLSVL.

The chain joins TRBV4-1 to TRBJ2-7, with 12 bases matching TRBD1. The germline V gene has CDR1 MGHRA and CDR2 YSYEKL. The CDR3 is 16 amino acids. The J segment lost 8 bases and the V segment lost 0 bases, leaving 8 bases of the junction unmatched. The CDR3 DNA reads as TGCGCCAGCAGCCAAGAGGGGGCTGGGACAGGGGGCAAGCAGTACTTC. This codes for CASSQEGAGTGGKQYF.

The V call is TRBV5-1, the J call TRBJ2-7; D is perhaps TRBD2 (5 bases). CDR3 length equals 14 residues. V lost 0 bases and J lost 2, with 9 bases in between. Germline V gene sequence: CDR1 SGHRS, CDR2 YFSETQ. CDR3 in amino acids: CASSLGTSTYEQYF. The CDR3 nucleotides read TGCGCCAGCAGCTTGGGGACTTCCACCTACGAGCAGTACTTC. The whole variable domain, filled in from reference TRBV5-1 and TRBJ2-7, reads KAGVTQTPRYLIKTRGQQVTLSCSPISGHRSVSWYQQTPGQGLQFLFEYFSETQRNKGNFPGRFSGRQFSNSRSEMNVSTLELGDSALYLCASSLGTSTYEQYFGPGTRLTVT.

This rearrangement joins TRBV9 to TRBJ2-1; D not certain. This CDR3 has 14 residues. Germline V gives CDR1 SGDLS, CDR2 YYNGEE. Trimming left V 0 bases short and J 6 bases short, with 10 bases between. CDR3 coding DNA: TGTGCCAGCAGCGTAGAGCTAGAAACCAATGAGCAGTTCTTC. It codes for CASSVELETNEQFF.

The gene calls are TRBV5-1 and TRBJ1-2; TRBD1 matches 10 bases. The V gene end was trimmed by 0 bases and the J gene end by 8 bases; junction bases not matched to a gene: 7. From germline, CDR1 is SGHRS and CDR2 YFSETQ. The CDR3 contains 15 residues. Here the CDR3 reads CASSLVGTGAEGYTF. DNA for the CDR3: TGCGCCAGCAGCTTGGTCGGGACAGGGGCGGAGGGCTACACCTTC.

The chain carries TRBV10-3 and TRBJ2-7; D may be TRBD2 (5 bases). CDR1 is ENHRY, CDR2 SYGVKD, per germline. Trimming stripped 8 bases from V and 4 bases from J, with 12 bases between. There are 12 residues in the CDR3. The chain's CDR3 is CAISEGLYEQYF. CDR3 coding DNA: TGTGCCATCTCTGAGGGCCTGTACGAGCAGTACTTC.

V gene TRBV5-6 combines with J gene TRBJ1-1; D possibly corresponds to TRBD1 (5 bases). Trimming took 1 base from V and 3 from J, leaving 19 bases between them. This CDR3 contains 17 residues. Germline V CDR1 and CDR2: SGHDT, YYEEEE. The CDR3 nucleotides read TGTGCCAGCAGCTTGAGGCTCGGGCCCCTACAGGACACTGAAGCTTTCTTT. This sequence encodes CASSLRLGPLQDTEAFF.

The chain is built from TRBV28 and TRBJ1-5, with D uncertain. From germline, CDR1 is MDHEN and CDR2 SYDVKM. CDR3 size: 13 residues. V was cut by 6 bases and J by 2 bases, with 8 bases left in between. CDR3 in amino acids: CASSIEGNQPQHF. CDR3 nucleotides: TGTGCCAGCAGCATCGAGGGCAATCAGCCCCAGCATTTT. The full variable domain, its missing parts supplied by reference TRBV28 and TRBJ1-5, is DVKVTQSSRYLVKRTGEKVFLECVQDMDHENMFWYRQDPGLGLRLIYFSYDVKMKEKGDIPEGYSVSREKKERFSLILESASTNQTSMYLCASSIEGNQPQHFGDGTRLSIL.

The chain recombines TRBV18 with TRBJ1-2, with TRBD1 identical over 9 bases. The CDR3 totals 15 residues. Trimming removed 3 bases from V and 4 bases from J; junction bases left unmatched: 6. CDR1 is KGHSH and CDR2 is LQKENI in the germline V gene. The CDR3 sequence is CASSPSGTGSYGYTF. CDR3 sequence (DNA): TGTGCCAGCTCACCCTCCGGGACAGGGAGCTATGGCTACACCTTC.

The V gene is TRBV6-5, the J gene TRBJ2-3, with 8 nucleotides matching TRBD2. CDR3 size: 13 residues. The germline V gene encodes CDR1 MNHEY and CDR2 SVGAGI. After removal of 6 bases from V and 8 bases from J, the junction contained 7 bases not matched to a gene. CDR3 in amino acids: CASSPTGGITQYF. The DNA of the CDR3 is TGTGCCAGCAGCCCTACGGGGGGGATTACGCAGTATTTT.

The chain has TRBV11-3 and TRBJ2-7; the D gene is possibly TRBD1 (6 bases). CDR1 is SGHNT and CDR2 is YENEEA in the germline V gene. Trimming left V 5 bases short and J 4 bases short, with 21 bases between. This CDR3 is 16 amino acids long. The CDR3 DNA sequence: TGTGCCAGCAGCCCTAGGCCGGGACATGAAGGGTACGAGCAGTACTTC. Encoded protein: CASSPRPGHEGYEQYF.

This chain links TRBV5-1 with TRBJ2-7; D is possibly TRBD1 (6 bases). The germline V gene encodes CDR1 SGHRS and CDR2 YFSETQ. Trimming removed 4 bases from V and 1 base from J, with 12 bases in between. CDR3 length equals 14 residues. CDR3 nucleotides: TGCGCCAGCAGCCAAGACCAGGGGTCCTACGAGCAGTACTTC. It yields the protein CASSQDQGSYEQYF.

The chain uses TRBV6-5 and TRBJ2-7, with 8 positions matching TRBD1. The CDR3 contains 15 residues. CDR1 is MNHEY, CDR2 SVGAGI, per germline. J was trimmed by 3 bases and V by 6 bases; bases with no gene match: 10. Written as DNA, the CDR3 is TGTGCCAGCAGAAGAGGCGGACAGGGAAGCTACGAGCAGTACTTC. Translating gives CASRRGGQGSYEQYF.

The CDR3 bases are TGTGCCATCAGTGGACTAGCGGGACGTTCTTACGAGCAGTACTTC. Protein product: CAISGLAGRSYEQYF. V and J are TRBV10-3 and TRBJ2-7; 11 nucleotides align to TRBD2. This CDR3 has 15 amino acids. Losses at the gene ends were 4 bases for V and 4 bases for J; bases not matched to a gene: 6. Germline CDR1 and CDR2: ENHRY and SYGVKD.

V gene TRBV4-1 combines with J gene TRBJ2-5; 7 nucleotides align to TRBD1. CDR1 and CDR2 from the germline V gene are MGHRA and YSYEKL. J lost 5 bases, V lost 3 bases, and 9 bases had no gene match. The CDR3 covers 15 residues. The CDR3 nucleotides read TGCGCCAGCAGCCACGGGACATTACAGGGGGAGACCCAGTACTTC. It codes for CASSHGTLQGETQYF.